This T cell receptor beta chain was sequenced for a study of T-cell reconstitution after alpha-beta-depleted transplantation in children. The library targeted TCRbeta and was prepared with unique molecular identifiers. TCRdb analysed the PCR reads with MiXCR anew, one entry per CDR3 protein. Among about 980,000 distinct CDR3 sequences listed, roughly 31% were seen once. V dropped 5 bases and J dropped 10; count of bases not matched to a gene: 6. Per germline, CDR1 SGHTA and CDR2 FQGTGA. CDR3 length equals 13 residues. V gene TRBV7-3 combines with J gene TRBJ2-1, with 9 bases that match TRBD1. The source material was PBMCs, mostly from graft donor cells, sampled 360 days after TCRalphabeta/CD19-depleted stem cell transplant. This clonotype was sampled from a boy in the first two years of life who had a stem cell transplant for SCID, so the T cells may come from the graft donor. This CDR3 is CASSQGTGLEQFF. The CDR3 DNA sequence: TGTGCCAGCAGCCAGGGGACAGGGCTAGAGCAGTTCTTC.